This TCR beta chain was identified in a study of blood T cell repertoires in COVID-19. Study-wide context: PBMCs, B-cell-depleted T cells, or T cells were the source of the cDNA or gDNA that made up the material.

Under the authors' procedure: For nucleated cells, counts were estimated from reference gene primer amplification. The data were produced by immunoSEQ multiplex PCR, yet TCRdb's version contains in-frame clones alone and is incomplete. The DNA gave D and trimming, while V, J and clone size come from that table. The sample lists under 300,000 clones, more than 75% occurring once. Someone with COVID-19 had been met by exposed participants within 2 weeks before study entry. This sequence originates from a woman aged 50 to 65 who had been exposed to COVID-19. Sequenced: PBMCs or T cells enriched from blood (not recorded which).

The CDR3 here is CATRPDRDYGYTF. CDR3 nucleotides: TGTGCCACCCGCCCTGACAGGGACTATGGCTACACCTTC. The chain has TRBV2 and TRBJ1-2, with 7 bases matching TRBD1. The V segment lost 10 bases and the J segment 3 bases; nucleotides outside the gene matches: 8. Per the germline V gene, CDR1 is SNHLY and CDR2 is FYNNEI. CDR3 size: 13 residues.